Described below is a single T cell receptor beta chain sequence and its context. The data derive from a study of T cells expressing NK-cell markers. Study as a whole: In sorted CD3+CD56+NKG2C+, CD3+CD56+NKG2C- and CD3+CD56-NKG2C+ T cells, TCR beta repertoires were obtained. HCMV seropositivity marked seven of the eight sequenced donors; one was seronegative.

The authors generated TCR beta cDNA through 5'RACE template switching with UMIs. TCRdb reworked the 5' RACE reads into one entry per CDR3 protein, no DNA. The repertoire table contains about 550,000 distinct CDR3 sequences. CDR1 is MDHEN and CDR2 is SYDVKM in the germline V gene. The CDR3 consists of 13 residues. The receptor was isolated from a man aged 18-30 years in good health. This rearrangement joins TRBV28 to TRBJ2-1; TCRdb returns TRBD2, unconfirmable since there is no DNA. The sequenced sample consisted of blood T cells: a sorted CD56 or NKG2C T cell subset, CD4+ or CD8+ T cells, or bulk PBMC T cells (not recorded which). CDR3 amino acids: CASSYAADNEQFF.